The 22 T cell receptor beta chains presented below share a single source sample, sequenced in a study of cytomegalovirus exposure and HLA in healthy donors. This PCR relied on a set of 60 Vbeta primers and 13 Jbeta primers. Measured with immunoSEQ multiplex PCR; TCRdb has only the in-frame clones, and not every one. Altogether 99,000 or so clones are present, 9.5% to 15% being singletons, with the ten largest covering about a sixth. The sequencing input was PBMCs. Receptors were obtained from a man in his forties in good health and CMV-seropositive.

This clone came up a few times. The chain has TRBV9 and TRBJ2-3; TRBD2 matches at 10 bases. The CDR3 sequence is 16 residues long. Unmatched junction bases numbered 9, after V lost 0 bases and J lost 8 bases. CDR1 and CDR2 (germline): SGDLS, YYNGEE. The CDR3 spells CASSVVGSGRIGTQYF. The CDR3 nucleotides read TGTGCCAGCAGCGTAGTGGGTAGCGGGAGGATCGGTACGCAGTATTTT.

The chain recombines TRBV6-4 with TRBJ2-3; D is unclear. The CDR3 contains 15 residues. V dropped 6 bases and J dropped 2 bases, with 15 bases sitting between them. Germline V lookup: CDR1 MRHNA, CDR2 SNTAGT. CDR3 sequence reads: CASSPGGRDTDTQYF. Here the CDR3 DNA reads TGTGCCAGCAGCCCGGGTGGCAGAGACACAGATACGCAGTATTTT.

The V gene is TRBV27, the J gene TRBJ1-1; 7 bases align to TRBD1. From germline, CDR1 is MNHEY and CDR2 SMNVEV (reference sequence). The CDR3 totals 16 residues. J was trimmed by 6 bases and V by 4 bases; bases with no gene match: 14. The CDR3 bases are TGTGCCAGCAGTTCCCCTCTGGTTAGGGGGCGGGCTGAAGCTTTCTTT. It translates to CASSSPLVRGRAEAFF.

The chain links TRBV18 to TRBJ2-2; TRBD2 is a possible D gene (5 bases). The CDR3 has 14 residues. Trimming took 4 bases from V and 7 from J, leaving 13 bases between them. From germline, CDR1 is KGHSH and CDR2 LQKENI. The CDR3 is CASSLQDSDGELFF. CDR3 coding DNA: TGTGCCAGCTCACTTCAGGACTCCGACGGGGAGCTGTTTTTT.

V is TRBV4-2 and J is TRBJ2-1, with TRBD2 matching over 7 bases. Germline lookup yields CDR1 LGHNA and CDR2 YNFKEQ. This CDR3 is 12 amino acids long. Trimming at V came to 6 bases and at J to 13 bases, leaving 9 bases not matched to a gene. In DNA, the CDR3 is TGTGCCAGCAGTCCAACGGGGGGACGCCAGTTCTTC. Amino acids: CASSPTGGRQFF.

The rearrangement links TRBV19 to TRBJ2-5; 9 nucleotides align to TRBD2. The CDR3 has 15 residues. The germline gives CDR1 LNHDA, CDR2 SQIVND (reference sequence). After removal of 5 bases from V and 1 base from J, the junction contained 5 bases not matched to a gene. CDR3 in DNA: TGTGCCAGTAGTCCGGTAGCGGGAGCCCAAGAGACCCAGTACTTC. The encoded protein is CASSPVAGAQETQYF. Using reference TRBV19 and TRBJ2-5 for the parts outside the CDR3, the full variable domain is DGGITQSPKYLFRKEGQNVTLSCEQNLNHDAMYWYRQDPGQGLRLIYYSQIVNDFQKGDIAEGYSVSREKKESFPLTVTSAQKNPTAFYLCASSPVAGAQETQYFGPGTRLLVL.

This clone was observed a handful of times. For the CDR3, the DNA is TGTGCCAGCAGTTTACTGTCTACAGGAGGGGATACTGAAGCTTTCTTT. Translated: CASSLLSTGGDTEAFF. This chain connects TRBV27 to TRBJ1-1; tentative D call: TRBD1 (5 bases). Trimming took off 2 bases at V and 5 bases at J, with 18 bases between the two ends. Germline V gene lookup returns CDR1 MNHEY and CDR2 SMNVEV (reference sequence). This CDR3 contains 16 residues.

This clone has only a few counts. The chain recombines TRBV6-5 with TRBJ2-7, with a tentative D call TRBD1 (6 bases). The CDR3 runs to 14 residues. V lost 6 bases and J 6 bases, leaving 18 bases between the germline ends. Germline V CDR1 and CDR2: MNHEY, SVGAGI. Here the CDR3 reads CASRPTAFRGEQYF. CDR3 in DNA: TGTGCCAGCAGACCAACGGCCTTCAGGGGCGAGCAGTACTTC.

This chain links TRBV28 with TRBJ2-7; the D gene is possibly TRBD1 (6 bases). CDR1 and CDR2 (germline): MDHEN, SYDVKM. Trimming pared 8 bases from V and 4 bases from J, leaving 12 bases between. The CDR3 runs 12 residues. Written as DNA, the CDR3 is TGTGCCAGCGCCAGGGGCACGTACGAGCAGTACTTC. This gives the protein CASARGTYEQYF.

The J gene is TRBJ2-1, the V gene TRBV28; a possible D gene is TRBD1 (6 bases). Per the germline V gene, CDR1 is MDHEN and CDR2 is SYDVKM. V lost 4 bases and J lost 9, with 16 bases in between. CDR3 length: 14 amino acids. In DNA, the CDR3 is TGTGCCAGCAGTTCGATTCGGACAGACCTTGAGCAGTTCTTC. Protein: CASSSIRTDLEQFF.

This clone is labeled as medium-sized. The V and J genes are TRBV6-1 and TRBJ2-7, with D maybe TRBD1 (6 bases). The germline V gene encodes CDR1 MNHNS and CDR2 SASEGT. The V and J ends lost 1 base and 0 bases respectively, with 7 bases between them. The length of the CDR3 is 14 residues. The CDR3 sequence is CASSEGDTSYEQYF. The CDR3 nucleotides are TGTGCCAGCAGTGAAGGGGACACCTCCTACGAGCAGTACTTC.

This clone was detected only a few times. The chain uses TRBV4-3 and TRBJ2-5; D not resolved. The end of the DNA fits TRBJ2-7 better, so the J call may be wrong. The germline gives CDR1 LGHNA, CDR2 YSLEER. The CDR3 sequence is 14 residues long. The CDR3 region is CASSQDPYSYEQYF. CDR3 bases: TGCGCCAGCAGCCAAGATCCCTACAGCTACGAGCAGTACTTC.

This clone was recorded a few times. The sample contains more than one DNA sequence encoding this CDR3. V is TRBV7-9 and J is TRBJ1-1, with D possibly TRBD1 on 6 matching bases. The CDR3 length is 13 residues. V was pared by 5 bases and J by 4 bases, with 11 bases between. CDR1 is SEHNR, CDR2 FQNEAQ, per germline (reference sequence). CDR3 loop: CASSPRGGTEAFF. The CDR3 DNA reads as TGTGCCAGCAGCCCTAGGGGGGGCACTGAAGCTTTCTTT.

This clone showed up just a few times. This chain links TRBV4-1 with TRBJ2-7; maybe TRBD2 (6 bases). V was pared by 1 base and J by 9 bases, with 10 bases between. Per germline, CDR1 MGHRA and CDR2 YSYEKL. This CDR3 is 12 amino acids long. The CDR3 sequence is CASSQAAGLQYF. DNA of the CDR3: TGCGCCAGCAGCCAAGCCGCGGGGTTGCAGTACTTC.

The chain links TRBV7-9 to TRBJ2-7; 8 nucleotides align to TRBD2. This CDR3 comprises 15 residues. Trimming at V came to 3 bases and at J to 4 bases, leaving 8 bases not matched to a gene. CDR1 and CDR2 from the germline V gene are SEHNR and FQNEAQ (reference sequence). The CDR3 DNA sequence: TGTGCCAGCAGCTTCTTCGGGAGGGAATCTTACGAGCAGTACTTC. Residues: CASSFFGRESYEQYF.

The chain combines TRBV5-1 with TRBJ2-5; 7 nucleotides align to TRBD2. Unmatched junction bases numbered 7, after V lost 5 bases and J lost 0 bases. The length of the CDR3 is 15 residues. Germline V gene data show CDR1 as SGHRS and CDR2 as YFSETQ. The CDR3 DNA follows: TGCGCCAGCAGGTGGAGCGGGACTAACCAAGAGACCCAGTACTTC. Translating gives CASRWSGTNQETQYF.

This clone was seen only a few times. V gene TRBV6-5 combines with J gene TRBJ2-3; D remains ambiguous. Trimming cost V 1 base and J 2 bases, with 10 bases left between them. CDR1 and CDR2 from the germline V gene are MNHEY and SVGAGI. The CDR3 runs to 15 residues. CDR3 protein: CASSYLNPVTDTQYF. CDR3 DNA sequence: TGTGCCAGCAGTTACTTAAACCCAGTCACAGATACGCAGTATTTT.

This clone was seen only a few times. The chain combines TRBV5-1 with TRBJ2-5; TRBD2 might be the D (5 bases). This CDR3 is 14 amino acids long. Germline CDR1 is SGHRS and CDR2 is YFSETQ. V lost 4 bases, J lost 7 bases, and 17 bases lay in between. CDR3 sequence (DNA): TGCGCCAGCAGCAAGGACCACGACCGGGGGACCCAGTACTTC. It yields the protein CASSKDHDRGTQYF.

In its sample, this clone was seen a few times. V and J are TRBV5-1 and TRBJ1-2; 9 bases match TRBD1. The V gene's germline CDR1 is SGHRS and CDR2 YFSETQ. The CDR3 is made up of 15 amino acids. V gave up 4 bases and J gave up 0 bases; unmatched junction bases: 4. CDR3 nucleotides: TGCGCCAGCAGCAAGGGACAGGGCCCTAACTATGGCTACACCTTC. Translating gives CASSKGQGPNYGYTF.

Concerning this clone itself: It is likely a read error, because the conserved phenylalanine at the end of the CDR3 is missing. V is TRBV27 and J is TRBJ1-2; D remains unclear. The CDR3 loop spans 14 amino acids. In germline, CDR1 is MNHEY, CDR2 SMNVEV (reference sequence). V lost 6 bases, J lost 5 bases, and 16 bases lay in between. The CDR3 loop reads CASSSTPGTYGYTL. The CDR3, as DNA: TGTGCCAGCAGCTCTACGCCGGGAACATATGGCTACACCTTA.

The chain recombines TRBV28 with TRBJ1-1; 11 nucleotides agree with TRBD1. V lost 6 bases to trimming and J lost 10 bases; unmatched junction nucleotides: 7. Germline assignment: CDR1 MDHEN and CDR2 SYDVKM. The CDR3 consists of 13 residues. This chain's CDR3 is CASRRGTGGLAFF. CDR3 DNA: TGTGCCAGCAGACGCGGGACAGGGGGGTTAGCTTTCTTT.

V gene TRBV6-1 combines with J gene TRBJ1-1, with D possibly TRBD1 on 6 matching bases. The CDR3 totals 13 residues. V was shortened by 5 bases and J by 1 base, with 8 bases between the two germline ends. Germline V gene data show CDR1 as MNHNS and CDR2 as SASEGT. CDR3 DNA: TGTGCCAGCAGTCAGGGGTGGAACACTGAAGCTTTCTTT. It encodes CASSQGWNTEAFF.